The 10 T cell receptor beta chains below come from one sample, sequenced in a study of OX40 agonist ivuxolimab in advanced cancers. Only in-frame clones appear in the TCRdb table, and some are missing; sequencing was by immunoSEQ multiplex PCR. The repertoire has some 74,000 clones, about four fifths of them found once; the top ten carry around 5.1%. The sequencing used CD4+ or CD8+ T cells sorted from blood, collected in a trial of the OX40 agonist ivuxolimab. The source of these receptors is an adult with an advanced solid tumor such as melanoma, head and neck, liver or kidney cancer.

The chain recombines TRBV9 with TRBJ2-7; D unresolved. The CDR3 covers 13 residues. Germline loops: CDR1 SGDLS, CDR2 YYNGEE. V gave up 0 bases and J gave up 5 bases, with 9 bases separating them. The CDR3 region is CASSVDWADEQYF. CDR3 DNA: TGTGCCAGCAGCGTAGATTGGGCAGACGAGCAGTACTTC.

The rearrangement joins TRBV2 to TRBJ2-5, with TRBD1 matching 8 bases. After removal of 5 bases from V and 8 bases from J, the junction contained 7 bases not matched to a gene. This CDR3 has 13 residues. CDR1 and CDR2 from the germline V gene are SNHLY and FYNNEI. CDR3 amino acids: CASSQGQGSTQYF. The CDR3, as DNA: TGTGCCAGCAGTCAAGGACAGGGTAGTACCCAGTACTTC.

The gene calls are TRBV21-1 and TRBJ1-2; TRBD1 is the table's D call and was not checked against the DNA. TRBV21-1 is labeled a pseudogene. This CDR3 has 12 amino acids. CDR3 loop: CASSIRGYGYTF. The CDR3, as DNA: TGTGCCAGCAGCATCAGGGGGTATGGCTACACCTTC.

This chain uses TRBV2 with TRBJ1-4; D unresolved. This CDR3 comprises 13 residues. Trimming removed 2 bases from V and 1 base from J, with 2 bases in between. CDR1 and CDR2 (germline): SNHLY, FYNNEI. DNA of the CDR3: TGTGCCAGCAGTGAACTAACTAATGAAAAACTGTTTTTT. It translates to CASSELTNEKLFF.

V gene TRBV28 combines with J gene TRBJ1-5; the D gene is possibly TRBD1 (6 bases). With 4 bases removed from V and 0 bases from J, the gap between germline ends came to 16 bases. The CDR3 runs to 17 residues. Germline CDR1 reads MDHEN; CDR2 reads SYDVKM. CDR3 DNA: TGTGCCAGCAGTTATATACAGGGAAGAAATAGCAATCAGCCCCAGCATTTT. Translated, it gives CASSYIQGRNSNQPQHF.

A single count supports this clone. The chain is built from TRBV27 and TRBJ1-1, with D possibly matching TRBD1 (6 bases). The germline V gene has CDR1 MNHEY and CDR2 SMNVEV (reference sequence). The CDR3 consists of 12 residues. With 6 bases removed from V and 5 bases from J, the gap between germline ends came to 10 bases. The CDR3 loop is CASRSTGTEAFF. In DNA, the CDR3 is TGTGCCAGCAGGTCAACAGGGACTGAAGCTTTCTTT.

This chain joins TRBV29-1 and TRBJ1-1; D unresolved. V lost 7 bases to trimming and J lost 4 bases, with 10 bases between them. The CDR3 length is 11 residues. Germline V lookup: CDR1 SQVTM, CDR2 ANQGSEA. CDR3 coding DNA: TGCAGCGGTTTAAGGGTCACTGAAGCTTTCTTT. It yields the protein CSGLRVTEAFF.

This clone was seen only once. The rearrangement uses TRBV5-1 and TRBJ2-2; TRBD1 might be the D (6 bases). V lost 4 bases and J lost 5, with 15 bases in between. CDR3 length equals 15 residues. Germline lookup yields CDR1 SGHRS and CDR2 YFSETQ. The CDR3 DNA follows: TGCGCCAGCAGCAAGGCAGGGGCAGGGACCGGGGAGCTGTTTTTT. It specifies CASSKAGAGTGELFF.

The chain couples TRBV5-1 to TRBJ2-1; D ambiguous. CDR1 and CDR2 (germline): SGHRS, YFSETQ. The CDR3 spans 16 residues. V lost 2 bases and J 0 bases, leaving 12 bases between the germline ends. The CDR3 loop reads CASSFGAGNSYNEQFF. The CDR3 coding sequence is TGCGCCAGCAGCTTTGGTGCAGGCAACTCCTACAATGAGCAGTTCTTC.

This clone has more than one count but fewer than ten. This chain links TRBV15 with TRBJ1-2; unclear D gene. CDR1 and CDR2 (germline): LNHNV, YYDKDF (reference sequence). CDR3 size: 15 residues. V lost 5 bases and J 2 bases, leaving 15 bases between the germline ends. CDR3 sequence (DNA): TGTGCCACCAGCCCTGAGGCGGGGAGGAACTATGGCTACACCTTC. Residues: CATSPEAGRNYGYTF.